The 29 T cell receptor beta chains given below trace back to one sample, sequenced in a study of blood T cells in healthy people across ages (dated by TCRdb to about 2015). Library creation used 5' RACE. For sequencing, an Illumina HiSeq 2500 was employed. A second PCR of roughly 7 to 11 cycles was run with a J-beta primer mix and a sample-barcoded 5' primer. TCRdb reprocessed the public reads (quality trimming at Q25 with fastp, clone calling with MiXCR) and kept in-frame beta chains. Merged by CDR3 protein, the rows form single entries marked with the most common genes and DNA. The sample table records about 720,000 distinct CDR3 sequences; approximately 22% of these occur just once. Roughly 22% of the sample lies in the top ten. Sequencing input: blood. Every receptor here comes from a man aged 65 to 79 in good health.

This clonotype was counted a few times. The chain has TRBV28 and TRBJ2-5; TRBD2 is a possible D gene (6 bases). The CDR3 loop spans 14 amino acids. V was pared by 6 bases and J by 3 bases, with 14 bases between. Germline CDR1 reads MDHEN; CDR2 reads SYDVKM. CDR3: CASSPHGGKETQYF. In DNA form, the CDR3 reads TGTGCCAGCAGCCCCCACGGAGGGAAAGAGACCCAGTACTTC.

The chain recombines TRBV15 with TRBJ2-7, with no clear D. Trimming stripped 0 bases from V and 7 bases from J, with 16 bases between. The CDR3 contains 15 residues. Germline-derived CDR1 and CDR2 are LNHNV and YYDKDF (reference sequence). CDR3 bases: TGTGCCACCAGCAGAGATGCTGTCGTCGGTAGGGAGCAGTACTTC. It specifies CATSRDAVVGREQYF.

The chain carries TRBV7-8 and TRBJ2-3, with TRBD2 as a possible D gene (6 bases). The CDR3 length is 15 residues. Germline CDR1 is SGHVS and CDR2 is FQNEAQ. The V and J ends lost 4 bases and 1 base respectively, with 12 bases between them. The CDR3 DNA sequence: TGTGCCAGCAGCTCGGGACTGAAGGGCACAGATACGCAGTATTTT. Encoded protein: CASSSGLKGTDTQYF.

The chain couples TRBV7-8 to TRBJ1-5; perhaps TRBD1 as D (5 bases). Germline loops: CDR1 SGHVS, CDR2 FQNEAQ. V was clipped by 5 bases and J by 11 bases, with 13 bases between them. The length of the CDR3 is 12 residues. The CDR3 region is CASSLSGGAQHF. CDR3 DNA sequence: TGTGCCAGCAGCCTTTCGGGGGGGGCCCAGCATTTT.

This clonotype was observed many times. CDR3 bases: TGCGCCAGCGCAGGAGGCCAAGAGACCCAGTACTTC. Protein: CASAGGQETQYF. V is TRBV5-1 and J is TRBJ2-5; tentative D call: TRBD2 (5 bases). Germline lookup yields CDR1 SGHRS and CDR2 YFSETQ. Trimming cost V 7 bases and J 1 base, with 8 bases left between them. The CDR3 length is 12 residues.

This clonotype has a handful of counts. This chain connects TRBV7-2 to TRBJ2-7, with D unresolved. The ends were cut back, 4 bases at V and 5 bases at J, with 9 bases in the middle. The CDR3 sequence is 12 residues long. The V gene's germline CDR1 is SGHTA and CDR2 FQGNSA. This CDR3 reads CASSSLGHEQYV. In DNA form, the CDR3 reads TGTGCCAGCAGCTCTCTTGGCCACGAGCAGTACGTC.

This clonotype was counted ten times or more. V is TRBV28 and J is TRBJ2-7; D call uncertain. Trimming left V 4 bases short and J 0 bases short, with 19 bases between. Germline V gene sequence: CDR1 MDHEN, CDR2 SYDVKM. The CDR3 length is 17 residues. The CDR3 region has the DNA TGTGCCAGCAGTTCGACGTCGGACCCAGCCTACTCCTACGAGCAGTACTTC. This sequence encodes CASSSTSDPAYSYEQYF.

The V call is TRBV19, the J call TRBJ2-2; 7 bases agree with TRBD1. The germline CDR1 and CDR2 sequences are LNHDA and SQIVND (reference sequence). CDR3 length: 14 residues. With V trimmed by 11 bases and J by 2 bases, 8 bases remained unmatched. The CDR3 region is CASRDSPNTGELFF. DNA for the CDR3: TGTGCCTCAAGGGACAGCCCAAACACCGGGGAGCTGTTTTTT.

This clonotype has only one observation. The V call is TRBV18, the J call TRBJ2-5; D is uncertain. The J call is in doubt because the DNA end fits TRBJ2-1 better. The CDR3 is 16 amino acids. In germline, CDR1 is KGHSH, CDR2 LQKENI. CDR3 sequence reads: CASSPRVASSYNEQFF. CDR3 sequence (DNA): TGTGCCAGCTCACCACGTGTGGCCTCTTCCTACAATGAGCAGTTCTTC.

J is TRBJ2-7 and V is TRBV9, with 10 positions matching TRBD1. There are 16 residues in the CDR3. V was clipped by 3 bases and J by 6 bases; unmatched bases: 12. Germline values: CDR1 SGDLS, CDR2 YYNGEE. The CDR3 region is CASSGRPGQGQAEQYF. The CDR3 DNA reads TGTGCCAGCAGCGGTAGACCGGGACAGGGGCAAGCCGAGCAGTACTTC.

At least ten counts were recorded for this clonotype. The V and J genes are TRBV10-3 and TRBJ1-5; D is unresolved. The CDR3 loop spans 15 amino acids. V was pared by 0 bases and J by 4 bases, with 10 bases between. Per the germline V gene, CDR1 is ENHRY and CDR2 is SYGVKD. CDR3 in amino acids: CAISESWGANQPQHF. DNA for the CDR3: TGTGCCATCAGTGAGTCGTGGGGAGCTAATCAGCCCCAGCATTTT.

This clonotype was recorded a few times. V usage is TRBV10-3 and J usage is TRBJ2-1; D uncertain. The tail of the sequence fits TRBJ2-7 better, so the J call may be wrong. Germline V gene data show CDR1 as ENHRY and CDR2 as SYGVKD. The CDR3 runs 12 residues. CDR3 sequence reads: CAISEHAYEQYV. The CDR3 DNA is TGTGCCATCAGTGAGCATGCCTACGAGCAGTACGTC.

This sequence joins TRBV5-1 and TRBJ2-1; D is ambiguous. Germline assignment: CDR1 SGHRS and CDR2 YFSETQ. Trimming removed 1 base from V and 10 bases from J, with 9 bases in between. This CDR3 contains 12 residues. CDR3 nucleotide sequence: TGCGCCAGCAGCTTGTCGCCAGCCGAGCAGTTCTTC. It translates to CASSLSPAEQFF.

There are a few counts of this clonotype. The rearrangement joins TRBV9 to TRBJ1-2; 7 nucleotides match TRBD1. The CDR3 is 13 residues long. Germline V gene lookup returns CDR1 SGDLS and CDR2 YYNGEE. V lost 5 bases to trimming and J lost 8 bases; unmatched junction nucleotides: 9. Written as DNA, the CDR3 is TGTGCCAGCAGGGACCGGGACAGTAGAGGCTACACCTTC. Protein: CASRDRDSRGYTF.

The J gene is TRBJ2-5, the V gene TRBV12-3 or TRBV12-4; maybe TRBD2 (6 bases). The last part of the DNA fits TRBJ2-7 better; the J call may be wrong. CDR3 length: 15 residues. The CDR3 DNA reads TGTGCCAGCAGTTTTAGGGGCCAGGAGGGCTACGAGCAGTACTTC. It is translated as CASSFRGQEGYEQYF.

The genes are TRBV3-1 and TRBJ2-1, with 9 positions matching TRBD1. CDR1 and CDR2 from the germline V gene are LGHDT and YNNKEL (reference sequence). The CDR3 covers 13 residues. The J segment lost 7 bases and the V segment lost 6 bases, leaving 4 bases of the junction unmatched. The CDR3 loop is CASSTGGRNEQFF. The DNA of the CDR3 is TGTGCCAGCAGTACAGGGGGCCGGAATGAGCAGTTCTTC.

The chain has TRBV7-9 and TRBJ2-5; 9 nucleotides agree with TRBD2. The J call is doubtful: the DNA matches TRBJ2-1 better. In germline, CDR1 is SEHNR, CDR2 FQNEAQ (reference sequence). The CDR3 runs 14 residues. The CDR3 reads CASSLGEAGGRQFF. The DNA of the CDR3 is TGTGCCAGCAGCTTAGGTGAAGCGGGGGGCCGACAGTTCTTC.

The CDR3 here is CSVERGDRGTEAFF. CDR3 bases: TGCAGCGTTGAAAGGGGGGACAGGGGGACTGAAGCTTTCTTT. The chain employs TRBV29-1 and TRBJ1-1; 11 bases map to TRBD1. V lost 2 bases and J lost 5; bases outside the gene matches: 4. This CDR3 contains 14 residues. Germline loops: CDR1 SQVTM, CDR2 ANQGSEA.

This clonotype was observed a handful of times. The rearrangement links TRBV6-6 to TRBJ2-5; 7 positions agree with TRBD2. Germline trimming cut 8 bases from V and 2 bases from J; bases unmatched to any gene: 14. The germline CDR1 and CDR2 sequences are MNHNY and SVGAGI (reference sequence). The CDR3 is 16 amino acids. CDR3 protein: CASPPGAGDLQETQYF. CDR3 DNA: TGTGCCAGCCCCCCCGGGGCGGGGGACCTGCAAGAGACCCAGTACTTC.

This clonotype was detected only a few times. V usage is TRBV19 and J usage is TRBJ1-5; 7 nucleotides agree with TRBD1. There are 13 residues in the CDR3. Per germline, CDR1 LNHDA and CDR2 SQIVND (reference sequence). Germline trimming cut 8 bases from V and 4 bases from J; bases unmatched to any gene: 5. CDR3 amino acids: CASRDSWNQPQHF. As DNA, the CDR3 is TGTGCCAGTCGGGACAGCTGGAATCAGCCCCAGCATTTT.

V and J are TRBV5-1 and TRBJ1-4; D unclear. V lost 4 bases and J 0 bases, leaving 10 bases between the germline ends. The CDR3 totals 15 residues. Germline values: CDR1 SGHRS, CDR2 YFSETQ. The CDR3 coding sequence is TGCGCCAGCAGCCACCAAAGCACAACTAATGAAAAACTGTTTTTT. Protein sequence: CASSHQSTTNEKLFF.

This clonotype was seen only a few times. This chain connects TRBV5-1 to TRBJ2-7; no reliable D call. This CDR3 contains 13 residues. Trimming took 1 base from V and 2 from J, leaving 7 bases between them. Germline CDR1 is SGHRS and CDR2 is YFSETQ. The CDR3: CASSLPAAYEQYF. For the CDR3, the DNA is TGCGCCAGCAGCTTGCCGGCAGCCTACGAGCAGTACTTC. Combining the CDR3 with reference TRBV5-1 and TRBJ2-7 gives the whole variable domain KAGVTQTPRYLIKTRGQQVTLSCSPISGHRSVSWYQQTPGQGLQFLFEYFSETQRNKGNFPGRFSGRQFSNSRSEMNVSTLELGDSALYLCASSLPAAYEQYFGPGTRLTVT.

J is TRBJ2-1 and V is TRBV28, with TRBD1 matching over 9 bases. J lost 0 bases, V lost 4 bases, and 10 bases had no gene match. Per the germline V gene, CDR1 is MDHEN and CDR2 is SYDVKM. The CDR3 has 18 residues. CDR3 protein: CASSSPSTGGFSYNEQFF. The CDR3 DNA follows: TGTGCCAGCAGTTCCCCCTCAACAGGGGGCTTCTCCTACAATGAGCAGTTCTTC.

This clonotype occurred many times. The chain joins TRBV18 to TRBJ2-1, with D possibly matching TRBD2 (5 bases). The germline V gene has CDR1 KGHSH and CDR2 LQKENI. Trimming stripped 4 bases from V and 4 bases from J, with 8 bases between. The CDR3 has 13 amino acids. CDR3 sequence: CASSQGVYNEQFF. In DNA, the CDR3 is TGTGCCAGCTCACAGGGAGTTTACAATGAGCAGTTCTTC.

The V call is TRBV6-1, the J call TRBJ1-4; no firm D call. The V and J ends lost 5 bases and 0 bases respectively, with 13 bases between them. Germline V gene data show CDR1 as MNHNS and CDR2 as SASEGT. The CDR3 length is 16 residues. Here the CDR3 DNA reads TGTGCCAGCAGTCTCAGGCGGGGAACAACTAATGAAAAACTGTTTTTT. Encoded protein: CASSLRRGTTNEKLFF.

The CDR3 reads CASSPGFTGELFF. In DNA, the CDR3 is TGTGCCAGCAGCCCAGGATTCACCGGGGAGCTGTTTTTT. This chain joins TRBV7-3 and TRBJ2-2; D uncertain. Germline values: CDR1 SGHTA, CDR2 FQGTGA. Deletions cut 5 bases from V and 4 bases from J, with 8 bases between. CDR3 length equals 13 residues.

The chain couples TRBV20-1 to TRBJ2-3; D is uncertain. The germline gives CDR1 DFQATT, CDR2 SNEGSKA (reference sequence). The CDR3 extends over 14 amino acids. V lost 3 bases, J lost 3 bases, and 13 bases lay in between. Here the CDR3 reads CSARTPPGTDTQYF. The CDR3 DNA follows: TGCAGTGCTAGGACGCCCCCGGGTACAGATACGCAGTATTTT.

This clonotype was recorded a few times. J is TRBJ1-1 and V is TRBV6-6; 7 bases line up with TRBD1. Germline assignment: CDR1 MNHNY and CDR2 SVGAGI (reference sequence). Unmatched junction bases numbered 6, after V lost 2 bases and J lost 0 bases. The length of the CDR3 is 16 residues. CDR3 coding DNA: TGTGCCAGCAGTTACAACGGACAGGACATGAACACTGAAGCTTTCTTT. This codes for CASSYNGQDMNTEAFF.

This clonotype was recorded a few times. V usage is TRBV29-1 and J usage is TRBJ1-2; D not certain. The CDR3 extends over 9 amino acids. V shed 3 bases and J shed 8 bases, with 4 bases lying between them. Looked up from germline, CDR1 is SQVTM and CDR2 is ANQGSEA. The CDR3 protein is CSVERGYTF. The CDR3 nucleotides read TGCAGCGTTGAGAGAGGCTACACCTTC.